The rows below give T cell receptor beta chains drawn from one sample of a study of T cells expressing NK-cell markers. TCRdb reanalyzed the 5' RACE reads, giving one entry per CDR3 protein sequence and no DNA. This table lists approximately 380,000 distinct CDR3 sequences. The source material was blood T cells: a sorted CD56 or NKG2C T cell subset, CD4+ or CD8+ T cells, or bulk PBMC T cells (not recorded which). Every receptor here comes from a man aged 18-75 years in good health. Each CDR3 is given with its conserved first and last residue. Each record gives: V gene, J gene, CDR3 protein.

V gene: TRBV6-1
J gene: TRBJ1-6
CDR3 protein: CASRDRAHNSPLHF

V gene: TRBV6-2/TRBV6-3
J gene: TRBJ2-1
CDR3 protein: CASSRDGSYNEQFF

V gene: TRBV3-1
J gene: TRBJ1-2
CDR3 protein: CASSQVFSTTGWSGYTF

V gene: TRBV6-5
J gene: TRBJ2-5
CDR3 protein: CASSYRTGPPETQYF

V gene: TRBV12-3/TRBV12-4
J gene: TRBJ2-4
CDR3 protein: CASNPTGGGVGIQYF

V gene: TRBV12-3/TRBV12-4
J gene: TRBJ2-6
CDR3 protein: CASSLDRTGGAVGANVLTF

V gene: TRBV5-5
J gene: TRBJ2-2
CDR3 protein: CASRPGTDLTGELFF

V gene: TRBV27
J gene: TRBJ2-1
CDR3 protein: CASRRFPNEQFF

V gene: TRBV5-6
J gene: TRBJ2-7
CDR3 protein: CASSLTTGSYEQYF

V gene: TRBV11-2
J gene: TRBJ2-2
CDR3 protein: CASSLRLAGKVETGELFF

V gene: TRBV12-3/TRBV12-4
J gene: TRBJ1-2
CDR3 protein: CASRGNTLKYGYTF

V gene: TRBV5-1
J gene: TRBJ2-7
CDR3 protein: CASSSTGGGRLLSSYEQYF

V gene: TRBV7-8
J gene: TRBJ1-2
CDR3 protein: CASSRKSTWGSYGYTF

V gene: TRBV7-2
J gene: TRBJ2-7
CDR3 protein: CASSRGGGSSYEQYF

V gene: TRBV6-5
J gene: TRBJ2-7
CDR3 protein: CASSYSGTGGSYEQYF

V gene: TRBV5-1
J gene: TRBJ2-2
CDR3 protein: CASRRTTGTRFRENTGELFF

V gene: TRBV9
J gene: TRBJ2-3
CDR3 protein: CASSVRQGGSTDTQYF

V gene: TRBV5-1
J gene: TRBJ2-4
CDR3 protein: CASSLEAGVGKNIQYF

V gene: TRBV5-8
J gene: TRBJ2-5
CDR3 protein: CASSFRTRQETQYF

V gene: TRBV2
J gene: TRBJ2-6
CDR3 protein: CASSETVNSGANVLTF

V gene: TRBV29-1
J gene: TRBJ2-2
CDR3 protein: CSVDSSITGELFF

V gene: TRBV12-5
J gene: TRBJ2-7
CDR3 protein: CASALGQGSYEQYF

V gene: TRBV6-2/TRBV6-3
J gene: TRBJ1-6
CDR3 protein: CASSYPGQGNNSPLHF

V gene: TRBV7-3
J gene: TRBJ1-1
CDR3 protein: CASSFLGGKNTEAFF

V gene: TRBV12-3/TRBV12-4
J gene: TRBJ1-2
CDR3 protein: CASSYHGGGYTF

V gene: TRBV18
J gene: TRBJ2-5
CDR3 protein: CASSSNSQTVKETQYF

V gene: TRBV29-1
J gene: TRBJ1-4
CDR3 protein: CSVEQSNNEKLFF

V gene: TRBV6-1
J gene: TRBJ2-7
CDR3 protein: CASSAGQAQPYEQYF

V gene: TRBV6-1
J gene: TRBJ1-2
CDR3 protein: CASSVRTGDGGYTF

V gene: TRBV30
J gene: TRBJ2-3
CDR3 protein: CAWSRHDRITDTQYF

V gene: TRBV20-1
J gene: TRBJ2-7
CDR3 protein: CSARLPGKYEQYF

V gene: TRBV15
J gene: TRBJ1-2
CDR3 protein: CATSRDGGSGYTF

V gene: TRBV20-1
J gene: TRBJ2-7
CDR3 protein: CSALPWAAYEQYF

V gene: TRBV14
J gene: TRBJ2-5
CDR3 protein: CASSQDLGLGSETQYF

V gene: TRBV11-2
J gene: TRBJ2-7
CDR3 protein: CASSLAGRNFYEQYF

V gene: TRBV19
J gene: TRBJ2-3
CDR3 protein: CASSRGLGLGTDTQYF